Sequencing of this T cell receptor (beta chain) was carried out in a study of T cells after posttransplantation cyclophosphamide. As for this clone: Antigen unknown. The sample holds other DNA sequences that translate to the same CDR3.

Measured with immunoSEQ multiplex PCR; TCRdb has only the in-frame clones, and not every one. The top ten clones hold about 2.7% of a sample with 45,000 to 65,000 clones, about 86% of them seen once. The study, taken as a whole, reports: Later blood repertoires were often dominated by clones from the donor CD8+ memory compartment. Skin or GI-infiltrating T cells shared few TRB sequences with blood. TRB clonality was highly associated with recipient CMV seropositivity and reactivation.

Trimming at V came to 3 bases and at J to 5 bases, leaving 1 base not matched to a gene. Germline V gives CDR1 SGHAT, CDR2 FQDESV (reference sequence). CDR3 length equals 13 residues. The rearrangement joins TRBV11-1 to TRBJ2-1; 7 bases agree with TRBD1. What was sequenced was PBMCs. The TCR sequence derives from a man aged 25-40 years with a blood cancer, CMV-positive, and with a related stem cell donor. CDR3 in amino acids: CASSLTGNNEQFF. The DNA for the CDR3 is TGTGCCAGCAGCTTGACAGGGAACAATGAGCAGTTCTTC.